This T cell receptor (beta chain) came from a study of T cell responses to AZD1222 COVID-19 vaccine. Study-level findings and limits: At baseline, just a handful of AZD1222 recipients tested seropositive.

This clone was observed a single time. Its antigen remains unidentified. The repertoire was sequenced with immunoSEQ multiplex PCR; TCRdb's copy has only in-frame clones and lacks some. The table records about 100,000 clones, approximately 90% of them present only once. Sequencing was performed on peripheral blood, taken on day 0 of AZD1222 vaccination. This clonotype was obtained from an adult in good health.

Here the CDR3 DNA reads TGTGCCAGCAGCACGGGACAGGGGGCCGGTCAGCCCCAGCATTTT. Protein product: CASSTGQGAGQPQHF. The chain combines TRBV28 with TRBJ1-5; the match to TRBD1 covers 12 bases. The junction had 6 bases not matched to a gene; V was cut back by 6 bases and J by 6 bases. CDR1 and CDR2 (germline): MDHEN, SYDVKM. The CDR3 spans 15 residues.